This T cell receptor (beta chain) stems from a study of shared clonotypes between healthy human individuals. The method was immunoSEQ multiplex PCR; TCRdb's version includes in-frame clones alone and lacks a portion of them. The sample records 1.6 million or so clones, over 95% being singletons. CDR1 WNHNN and CDR2 SYGVQD come from the germline V gene (reference sequence). V was clipped by 7 bases and J by 4 bases, with 8 bases between them. The CDR3 has 12 residues. This TCR was recovered from a man aged 25-40 years in good health. J is TRBJ1-5 and V is TRBV10-1; D remains unclear. Material for sequencing was naive CD4+ T cells sorted from blood. Documented subset: CD45RA+ positively selected. In nucleotides, the CDR3 is TGCGCCAGCAAGTACAGAAATCAGCCCCAGCATTTT. Residues: CASKYRNQPQHF.